The rows below give T cell receptor beta chains drawn from one sample of a study of blood T cells in healthy people across ages. TCRdb analysed the 5' RACE reads with MiXCR anew, one entry per CDR3 protein. The sample gives 650,000 to 950,000 distinct CDR3 sequences, around 42% of which show up once; under 20% is in the top ten. Material: blood. The receptors come from a man aged 55-75 years in good health. CDR3s include the opening cysteine and the closing phenylalanine or tryptophan. Each record gives: V gene, clone size, D gene, J gene, CDR3 DNA, CDR3 protein. D genes are given only for firm matches. Some rows have no size entry. The others give once, few or many, or a class for an expanded clone.

v_call: TRBV3-1
clone_size: -
d_call: TRBD1
j_call: TRBJ2-3
cdr3_nt: TGTGCCAGCAGCCAACTTGGGGACAGGCCAGATACGCAGTATTTT
cdr3_aa: CASSQLGDRPDTQYF

v_call: TRBV12-3/TRBV12-4
clone_size: -
d_call: -
j_call: TRBJ2-7
cdr3_nt: TGTGCCAGCAGAAAAACAGGGCTGGACGGGTACGAGCAGTACTTC
cdr3_aa: CASRKTGLDGYEQYF

v_call: TRBV20-1
clone_size: few
d_call: TRBD1
j_call: TRBJ1-2
cdr3_nt: TGCAGTGCTGACCAAGACAGGGCTGGAGGCTACACCTTC
cdr3_aa: CSADQDRAGGYTF

v_call: TRBV6-1
clone_size: -
d_call: -
j_call: TRBJ2-7
cdr3_nt: TGTGCCAGCAGTGGTGGGGCCTACTCCTACGAGCAGTACTTC
cdr3_aa: CASSGGAYSYEQYF

v_call: TRBV7-6
clone_size: -
d_call: TRBD2
j_call: TRBJ2-3
cdr3_nt: TGTGCCAGCAGCTTTTATAGCGGGGCCGCAGATACGCAGTATTTT
cdr3_aa: CASSFYSGAADTQYF

v_call: TRBV21-1
clone_size: -
d_call: -
j_call: TRBJ2-5
cdr3_nt: TGTGCCAGCAGCAAGCCAAGGAGGGCAGGGGTTGAGCAGTACTTC
cdr3_aa: CASSKPRRAGVEQYF

v_call: TRBV4-3
clone_size: few
d_call: TRBD2
j_call: TRBJ2-3
cdr3_nt: TGCGCCAGCAGCCCCCAGCGGGGAGATACGCAGTATTTT
cdr3_aa: CASSPQRGDTQYF

v_call: TRBV28
clone_size: -
d_call: -
j_call: TRBJ1-2
cdr3_nt: TGTGCCAGCACCATGGGGGGCAGGACTAACTATGGCTACACCTTC
cdr3_aa: CASTMGGRTNYGYTF

v_call: TRBV18
clone_size: -
d_call: TRBD1
j_call: TRBJ2-1
cdr3_nt: TGTGCCAGCTCACCAGTCTTTGGACAGGGGAGGGATGAGCAGTTCTTC
cdr3_aa: CASSPVFGQGRDEQFF

v_call: TRBV18
clone_size: -
d_call: -
j_call: TRBJ2-7
cdr3_nt: TGTGCCAGCTCCCCCCGGGAAGGGGCCTACGAGCAGTACTTC
cdr3_aa: CASSPREGAYEQYF

v_call: TRBV7-3
clone_size: few
d_call: -
j_call: TRBJ2-7
cdr3_nt: TGTGCCAGCAGCCTAGGTTACGGGGCCTACGAGCAGTACTTC
cdr3_aa: CASSLGYGAYEQYF

v_call: TRBV10-3
clone_size: -
d_call: -
j_call: TRBJ2-2
cdr3_nt: TGTGCCATCAGCGGCACCGGGGAGCTGTTTTTT
cdr3_aa: CAISGTGELFF

v_call: TRBV7-2
clone_size: few
d_call: -
j_call: TRBJ1-4
cdr3_nt: TGTGCCAGCAGCCCGGTCCCCGAAAAACTGTTTTTT
cdr3_aa: CASSPVPEKLFF

v_call: TRBV20-1
clone_size: -
d_call: -
j_call: TRBJ1-1
cdr3_nt: TGCAGTGCCACTCGCGGGGGGCGGTGGAACACTGAAGCTTTCTTT
cdr3_aa: CSATRGGRWNTEAFF

v_call: TRBV3-1
clone_size: -
d_call: -
j_call: TRBJ1-6
cdr3_nt: TGTGCCAGCAGCCTAGGAGCAGGGAATAATTCACCCCTCCACTTT
cdr3_aa: CASSLGAGNNSPLHF

v_call: TRBV5-6
clone_size: few
d_call: TRBD2
j_call: TRBJ2-7
cdr3_nt: TGTGCCAGCAGCGGAAGACTAGCGGGCTTTACCTACGAGCAGTACTTC
cdr3_aa: CASSGRLAGFTYEQYF

v_call: TRBV2
clone_size: few
d_call: -
j_call: TRBJ1-2
cdr3_nt: TGTGCCAGCATCGGACAGACAACAAACTATGGCTACACCTTC
cdr3_aa: CASIGQTTNYGYTF

v_call: TRBV4-3
clone_size: many
d_call: -
j_call: TRBJ2-3
cdr3_nt: TGCGCCAGCAGCCTTAAATCCGCAGGGAGTAGCACAGATACGCAGTATTTT
cdr3_aa: CASSLKSAGSSTDTQYF

v_call: TRBV20-1
clone_size: -
d_call: -
j_call: TRBJ2-7
cdr3_nt: TGCAGTGCCTCCTTTTCCCAGAGCTCCTACAATGAGCAGTACTTC
cdr3_aa: CSASFSQSSYNEQYF

v_call: TRBV28
clone_size: once
d_call: TRBD1
j_call: TRBJ1-5
cdr3_nt: TGTGCCATAGGACAGGGCAATCAGCCCCAGCATTTT
cdr3_aa: CAIGQGNQPQHF

v_call: TRBV5-1
clone_size: -
d_call: TRBD1
j_call: TRBJ2-3
cdr3_nt: TGCGCCACCAAACAAGAGGCAGGACAGGTCACAGATACGCAGTATTTT
cdr3_aa: CATKQEAGQVTDTQYF

v_call: TRBV12-3/TRBV12-4
clone_size: few
d_call: -
j_call: TRBJ2-7
cdr3_nt: TGTGCCAGCAGTTTAGTGGGGCGCGAGCAGTACTTC
cdr3_aa: CASSLVGREQYF

v_call: TRBV7-9
clone_size: -
d_call: -
j_call: TRBJ2-5
cdr3_nt: TGTGCCAGCAGCTTAGTTGGCCCCAGACAAGAGACCCAGTACTTC
cdr3_aa: CASSLVGPRQETQYF

v_call: TRBV27
clone_size: -
d_call: -
j_call: TRBJ1-6
cdr3_nt: TGTGCCAGCAGTCCCCGGAGCTCCTATAATTCACCCCTCCACTTT
cdr3_aa: CASSPRSSYNSPLHF

v_call: TRBV2
clone_size: few
d_call: TRBD2
j_call: TRBJ2-1
cdr3_nt: TGTGCCAGCAGTGAAGCGGGACTAGCGGCACTCAATGAGCAGTTCTTC
cdr3_aa: CASSEAGLAALNEQFF

v_call: TRBV7-2
clone_size: few
d_call: -
j_call: TRBJ1-4
cdr3_nt: TGTGCCAGCAGCTCAGCAGGTTATAATGAAAAACTGTTTTTT
cdr3_aa: CASSSAGYNEKLFF

v_call: TRBV6-5
clone_size: few
d_call: -
j_call: TRBJ2-1
cdr3_nt: TGTGCCAGCAGTTACTGGGCGGACAATGAGCAGTTCTTC
cdr3_aa: CASSYWADNEQFF

v_call: TRBV6-2/TRBV6-3
clone_size: few
d_call: -
j_call: TRBJ2-7
cdr3_nt: TGTGCCAGCAGTTGGAGACAGATCTACGAGCAGTACTTC
cdr3_aa: CASSWRQIYEQYF

v_call: TRBV6-2/TRBV6-3
clone_size: -
d_call: -
j_call: TRBJ2-3
cdr3_nt: TGTGCCAGCAGTTACTTGGGGATGGCGCAGTATTTT
cdr3_aa: CASSYLGMAQYF

v_call: TRBV11-2
clone_size: -
d_call: -
j_call: TRBJ2-6
cdr3_nt: TGTGCCAGCAGTCGTGAACAGGTCTCTGGGGCCAACGTCCTGACTTTC
cdr3_aa: CASSREQVSGANVLTF

v_call: TRBV30
clone_size: -
d_call: -
j_call: TRBJ1-3
cdr3_nt: TGTGCCTGGAGTAGGGGTAACGGAAACACCATATATTTT
cdr3_aa: CAWSRGNGNTIYF

v_call: TRBV20-1
clone_size: few
d_call: TRBD1
j_call: TRBJ2-5
cdr3_nt: TGCAGTGCTCCTGGACAGGCGGAGACCCAGTACTTC
cdr3_aa: CSAPGQAETQYF

v_call: TRBV5-6
clone_size: once
d_call: -
j_call: TRBJ2-5
cdr3_nt: TGTGCCAGCAGCTTGGTGGCGCAGACAGAGACCCAGTACTTC
cdr3_aa: CASSLVAQTETQYF

v_call: TRBV30
clone_size: -
d_call: TRBD1
j_call: TRBJ2-7
cdr3_nt: TGTGCCTGGAGGGCGACAGGGTTGTCCTACAATGAGCAGTACTTC
cdr3_aa: CAWRATGLSYNEQYF

v_call: TRBV11-2
clone_size: -
d_call: -
j_call: TRBJ2-7
cdr3_nt: TGTGCCAGCAGCCAAGCGCGGTTCGGGTCCTACGAGCAGTACTTC
cdr3_aa: CASSQARFGSYEQYF

v_call: TRBV12-3/TRBV12-4
clone_size: -
d_call: -
j_call: TRBJ2-1
cdr3_nt: TGTGCCAGCAGGCCTGAGGGGAGTGAGCAGTTCTTC
cdr3_aa: CASRPEGSEQFF

v_call: TRBV6-5
clone_size: -
d_call: TRBD2
j_call: TRBJ2-7
cdr3_nt: TGCGCCAGCAGCCGTTCTAGCGGGGCTGCCTACGAGCAGTACTTC
cdr3_aa: CASSRSSGAAYEQYF

v_call: TRBV27
clone_size: -
d_call: -
j_call: TRBJ2-2
cdr3_nt: TGTGCCAGCACGAGGGGTTACACCGGGGAGCTGTTTTTT
cdr3_aa: CASTRGYTGELFF

v_call: TRBV4-1
clone_size: -
d_call: -
j_call: TRBJ1-2
cdr3_nt: TGCGCCAGCAGCCAAGACAGGGGTAGTGGCTACACCTTC
cdr3_aa: CASSQDRGSGYTF

v_call: TRBV6-2/TRBV6-3
clone_size: -
d_call: TRBD1
j_call: TRBJ2-5
cdr3_nt: TGTGCCAGCAGTGACACGCGGGACAGGGCATCTCTAGTCAAGTACTTC
cdr3_aa: CASSDTRDRASLVKYF

v_call: TRBV29-1
clone_size: few
d_call: TRBD2
j_call: TRBJ2-5
cdr3_nt: TGCAGCGTTGGGACTAGCGGGGGGGAAGGGACCCAGTACTTC
cdr3_aa: CSVGTSGGEGTQYF

v_call: TRBV20-1
clone_size: once
d_call: TRBD1
j_call: TRBJ1-1
cdr3_nt: TGCAGTGCTAGAGCGTTGACAGGGCGGGGGACTGAAGCTTTCTTT
cdr3_aa: CSARALTGRGTEAFF

v_call: TRBV6-1
clone_size: few
d_call: TRBD1
j_call: TRBJ1-2
cdr3_nt: TGTGCCAGCAGTGCCGGGACAGGGGGTTATTTTGGCTACACCTTC
cdr3_aa: CASSAGTGGYFGYTF